The rows below give T cell receptor beta chains drawn from one sample of a study of blood T cell repertoires in COVID-19. TCRdb keeps only in-frame clones here, not all; method: immunoSEQ multiplex PCR. The table has 350,000 to 450,000 clones, roughly 92% seen once. The specimen sequenced was PBMCs or T cells enriched from blood (not recorded which). The receptors come from a woman in her forties who had been exposed to COVID-19. Both conserved end residues are part of each CDR3. The D gene is left open where the match is weak. Part of the rows lack a size; the others show once, few, many or a class for expanded clones.

j_gene	d_gene	abundance	v_gene	CDR3nt	CDR3aa
TRBJ2-2	-	-	TRBV9	TGTGCCAGCAGCGTGTACCGGGACACCAACACCGGGGAGCTGTTTTTT	CASSVYRDTNTGELFF
TRBJ1-1	-	-	TRBV14	TGTGCCAGCAGCCTGAAGGGAAGGGGTACTGAAGCTTTCTTT	CASSLKGRGTEAFF
TRBJ1-2	-	-	TRBV29-1	TGCAGCGTTCGAAGGACGGGGAACTATGGCTACACCTTC	CSVRRTGNYGYTF
TRBJ2-7	TRBD2	-	TRBV11-2	TGTGCCAGCAGCTTAGCGGGGGGGCTGTACGAGCAGTACTTC	CASSLAGGLYEQYF
TRBJ2-7	TRBD1	-	TRBV5-4	TGTGCCAGCAGCCGGGACAGGGAAATCCCTACCAGGGAGCAGTACTTC	CASSRDREIPTREQYF
TRBJ2-5	-	once	TRBV9	TGTGCCAGCAGCTCTTGGGGCGGAGAGACCCAGTACTTC	CASSSWGGETQYF
TRBJ2-7	TRBD1	-	TRBV6-5	TGTGCCAGCAGTTACAGGGGGCGCCAGTACGAGCAGTACTTC	CASSYRGRQYEQYF
TRBJ1-4	TRBD1	-	TRBV5-1	TGCGCCAGCAGCGGGCGAGGACAGGCTAATGAAAAACTGTTTTTT	CASSGRGQANEKLFF
TRBJ2-7	TRBD1	-	TRBV2	TGTGCCAGCAGTGTGGGACAGGGAACCGAGCAGTACTTC	CASSVGQGTEQYF
TRBJ2-1	TRBD1	-	TRBV19	TGTGCCAGTAGTACGTCCCCAAGGGGGCCTTACAATGAGCAGTTCTTC	CASSTSPRGPYNEQFF
TRBJ1-6	-	-	TRBV30	TGTGCCTGGAGTGTTATGCAGGGGACTATTTTTTCACCCCTCCACTTT	CAWSVMQGTIFSPLHF
TRBJ1-2	-	-	TRBV19	TGTGCCAGTACGACATTATTCCAGTCTGGCTACACCTTC	CASTTLFQSGYTF
TRBJ2-3	TRBD2	-	TRBV10-3	TGTGCCATCAGGGACATGGCCGTGGCGGGGGGGCCAGATACGCAGTATTTT	CAIRDMAVAGGPDTQYF
TRBJ1-1	TRBD1	-	TRBV27	TGTGCCAGCAGGTTAGGACAGGCTGGCTCTGAAGCTTTCTTT	CASRLGQAGSEAFF
TRBJ1-3	TRBD1	-	TRBV5-4	TGTGCCAGCAGCTTGGGCAGGGGGTACGGAAACACCATATATTTT	CASSLGRGYGNTIYF
TRBJ2-7	TRBD1	-	TRBV6-5	TGTGCCAGCAGGCAAACAGGGGGCCAGCAGTACTTC	CASRQTGGQQYF
TRBJ2-7	TRBD2	-	TRBV24-1	TGTGCCACCAGTGACGGGGGGACCTACGAGCAGTACTTC	CATSDGGTYEQYF
TRBJ2-5	TRBD2	-	TRBV7-3	TGTGCCAGCAGCTTAGGTAGCGGGGGGTCGGAGACCCAGTACTTC	CASSLGSGGSETQYF
TRBJ2-7	TRBD2	-	TRBV19	TGTGCCACTCGGCGGGGGGACAACGAGCAGTACTTC	CATRRGDNEQYF
TRBJ2-1	TRBD2	many	TRBV10-2	TGCGCCAGCAGTGTGGGCGGGAGAATCTACAATGAGCAGTTCTTC	CASSVGGRIYNEQFF
TRBJ2-4	-	-	TRBV5-6	TGTGCCAGCAGCCTCATGGGAGAAGCCAAAAACATTCAGTACTTC	CASSLMGEAKNIQYF
TRBJ1-2	-	-	TRBV5-1	TGCGCCAGCAGCTCTCATTGGGGAGGTAGCTACACCTTC	CASSSHWGGSYTF
TRBJ1-1	TRBD1	-	TRBV12-3/TRBV12-4	TGTGCCAGCAGTTTATCGAGGACAGGGAGGGCTTTCTTT	CASSLSRTGRAFF
TRBJ1-5	TRBD1	-	TRBV5-8	TGTGCCAGCAGCTTTACAGGGGGTTATAGCAATCAGCCCCAGCATTTT	CASSFTGGYSNQPQHF
TRBJ1-1	-	-	TRBV3-1/TRBV3-2	TGTGCCAGCAGCCAAGGGGCAGGGCTAAAAGCTTTCTTT	CASSQGAGLKAFF
TRBJ2-2	TRBD1	-	TRBV4-1	TGCGCCAGCAGACCCGGACAGGGCTCCGGGGAGCTGTTTTTT	CASRPGQGSGELFF
TRBJ1-3	-	-	TRBV30	TGTGCCTGGAGTGTAACGGGGGGGACTGGAAACACCATATATTTT	CAWSVTGGTGNTIYF
TRBJ2-1	-	-	TRBV7-9	TGTGCCAGCTCCGGGACCTGGTCCAGATGGCGGGACCCCTACAATGAGCAGTTCTTC	CASSGTWSRWRDPYNEQFF
TRBJ1-5	-	-	TRBV27	TGTGCCAGCAGTTTCAGGGGCGAACCCGTCAATCAGCCCCAGCATTTT	CASSFRGEPVNQPQHF
TRBJ1-2	-	-	TRBV5-1	TGCGCCAGCAGCTTGGCCCGAGACTATGGCTACACCTTC	CASSLARDYGYTF
TRBJ1-1	-	-	TRBV2	TGTGCCAGCAGTGGGGGCGTACGAGCTTTCTTT	CASSGGVRAFF
TRBJ1-6	-	-	TRBV3-1/TRBV3-2	TGTGCCAGCAGCCTTCGCGGCGGCAATTCACCCCTCCACTTT	CASSLRGGNSPLHF
TRBJ2-7	-	-	TRBV6-5	TGTGCCAGCAGTTACCAGGGGTCTAGATCCTACGAGCAGTACTTC	CASSYQGSRSYEQYF
TRBJ1-4	TRBD1	-	TRBV5-4	TGTGCCAGCGGACGGACAGGGACCAATGAAAAACTGTTTTTT	CASGRTGTNEKLFF
TRBJ2-5	TRBD2	-	TRBV29-1	TGCAGCGGGACAGCGGGAGGAGAGACCCAGTACTTC	CSGTAGGETQYF
TRBJ2-2	-	-	TRBV24-1	TGTGCCACCAGTGTTCAGGGAACCGGGGAGCTGTTTTTT	CATSVQGTGELFF
TRBJ1-4	-	-	TRBV14	TGTGCCAGCAGCCAAGACAGGGCAAAAGGTGAAAAACTGTTTTTT	CASSQDRAKGEKLFF
TRBJ2-2	-	-	TRBV15	TGTGCCACTAACATCGGAGACGGTACCGGGGAGCTGTTTTTT	CATNIGDGTGELFF
TRBJ2-1	-	-	TRBV7-2	TGTGCCAGCAGCTTAGGGGGGGGCAGAATCCGAACCCGGTACAATGAGCAGTTCTTC	CASSLGGGRIRTRYNEQFF
TRBJ2-5	TRBD2	-	TRBV5-8	TGTGCCAGCAGCTCGGGAGAGGCGGGAGACGGTTTGGAGACCCAGTACTTC	CASSSGEAGDGLETQYF
TRBJ2-1	TRBD2	-	TRBV27	TGTGCCAGCAGTTCCCCCCCCACCCGGCGGGAGGGCGGCAATGAGCAGTTCTTC	CASSSPPTRREGGNEQFF
TRBJ1-2	TRBD1	-	TRBV10-2	TGCGCCAGCAGTGTAGAGGGGGCCTATGGCTACACCTTC	CASSVEGAYGYTF
TRBJ1-1	-	-	TRBV3-1/TRBV3-2	TGTGCCAGCAGCCAAAGTGCAGGGGTGGACGCTTTCTTT	CASSQSAGVDAFF
TRBJ1-4	-	-	TRBV25-1	TGTGCCAGCAGCGAGGATGGGCGGGGAGAAAAACTGTTTTTT	CASSEDGRGEKLFF